These 27 T cell receptor beta chains were sequenced from one sample in a study of OX40 agonist ivuxolimab in advanced cancers. Measured with immunoSEQ multiplex PCR; TCRdb has only the in-frame clones, and not every one. The sample carries 74,000 or so clones, roughly 81% recorded once. Sample: CD4+ or CD8+ T cells sorted from blood, taken in a trial of the OX40 agonist ivuxolimab. The origin of the receptors is an adult with an advanced solid tumor such as melanoma, head and neck, liver or kidney cancer.

This chain connects TRBV19 to TRBJ2-3; 9 bases line up with TRBD2. V lost 8 bases and J lost 2; bases outside the gene matches: 8. Germline lookup yields CDR1 LNHDA and CDR2 SQIVND (reference sequence). The CDR3 runs to 15 residues. The CDR3 spells CASARLAESTDTQYF. The DNA of the CDR3 is TGTGCCAGTGCAAGACTAGCGGAGTCCACAGATACGCAGTATTTT. Full variable domain (remainder filled in from reference TRBV19 and TRBJ2-3): DGGITQSPKYLFRKEGQNVTLSCEQNLNHDAMYWYRQDPGQGLRLIYYSQIVNDFQKGDIAEGYSVSREKKESFPLTVTSAQKNPTAFYLCASARLAESTDTQYFGPGTRLTVL.

This clone was observed a handful of times. J is TRBJ1-4 and V is TRBV4-1, with 7 bases that match TRBD1. The germline gives CDR1 MGHRA, CDR2 YSYEKL. V shed 5 bases and J 7 bases; nucleotides not matched to a gene: 7. The CDR3 runs 14 residues. The DNA of the CDR3 is TGCGCCAGCAGCATAGACAGGGATAGTGAAAAACTGTTTTTT. Protein sequence: CASSIDRDSEKLFF.

The genes are TRBV4-1 and TRBJ2-5, with TRBD2 identical over 8 bases. Germline assignment: CDR1 MGHRA and CDR2 YSYEKL. The CDR3 runs 14 residues. Trimming at V came to 8 bases and at J to 2 bases, leaving 7 bases not matched to a gene. CDR3 bases: TGCGCCAGCGCTGGGACTAGTCGGCAAGAGACCCAGTACTTC. This codes for CASAGTSRQETQYF.

This rearrangement joins TRBV27 to TRBJ2-1; TRBD2 matches at 11 bases. Germline V CDR1 and CDR2: MNHEY, SMNVEV (reference sequence). The CDR3 totals 15 residues. The ends lost 1 base at V and 6 bases at J; junction bases unmatched: 2. CDR3: CASSLWLAGGNEQFF. The CDR3, as DNA: TGTGCCAGCAGTTTATGGCTAGCGGGAGGCAATGAGCAGTTCTTC.

The genes are TRBV6-6 and TRBJ1-2; D not certain. Per germline, CDR1 MNHNY and CDR2 SVGAGI (reference sequence). The CDR3 contains 14 residues. Trimming left V 2 bases short and J 4 bases short, with 11 bases between. The DNA of the CDR3 is TGTGCCAGCAGTTACCTCGGAAGGCCCTATGGCTACACCTTC. Its translation is CASSYLGRPYGYTF.

In its sample, this clone was seen once. The V gene is TRBV2, the J gene TRBJ2-5; D might be TRBD2 (5 bases). V lost 0 bases and J 9 bases, leaving 20 bases between the germline ends. In germline, CDR1 is SNHLY, CDR2 FYNNEI. The CDR3 totals 16 residues. CDR3 sequence: CASSEARRLGLGAQYF. The CDR3 DNA follows: TGTGCCAGCAGTGAAGCGCGGAGACTGGGCCTCGGGGCCCAGTACTTC.

This clone was picked up a small number of times. The same CDR3 also results from other DNA sequences found in this sample. The CDR3 loop reads CSAGTYNEQFF. The DNA for the CDR3 is TGCAGTGCTGGCACCTACAATGAGCAGTTCTTC. The rearrangement joins TRBV20-1 to TRBJ2-1; unclear D gene. Trimming removed 5 bases from V and 2 bases from J, with 4 bases in between. The CDR3 runs to 11 residues. In germline, CDR1 is DFQATT, CDR2 SNEGSKA (reference sequence).

This rearrangement joins TRBV27 to TRBJ1-2; a possible D gene is TRBD1 (6 bases). The germline CDR1 and CDR2 sequences are MNHEY and SMNVEV (reference sequence). Trimming shortened V by 5 bases and J by 7 bases, and 17 bases separated the two germline ends. This CDR3 comprises 14 residues. The CDR3 region is CASSPRGGAGGYTF. CDR3 bases: TGTGCCAGCAGTCCCCGCGGGGGGGCGGGTGGCTACACCTTC.

The chain couples TRBV7-6 to TRBJ2-3, with D tentatively TRBD2 (6 bases). Per the germline V gene, CDR1 is SGHVS and CDR2 is FNYEAQ. With 1 base removed from V and 6 bases from J, the gap between germline ends came to 23 bases. The CDR3 is 18 amino acids. CDR3 in DNA: TGTGCCAGCAGCTTAGAAGTGGCGGGACCCTCTCGGGTGGATACGCAGTATTTT. Translating it yields CASSLEVAGPSRVDTQYF.

Details on this clone: The same CDR3 is also encoded by other DNA sequences in this sample. The V call is TRBV5-1, the J call TRBJ1-6; D not certain. With 0 bases removed from V and 7 bases from J, the gap between germline ends came to 14 bases. The germline V gene encodes CDR1 SGHRS and CDR2 YFSETQ. The CDR3 extends over 16 amino acids. The CDR3 reads CASSLAMGSGNSPLHF. Written as DNA, the CDR3 is TGCGCCAGCAGCTTGGCCATGGGCAGTGGGAATTCACCCCTCCACTTT. The full variable domain, completed using reference TRBV5-1 and TRBJ1-6, is KAGVTQTPRYLIKTRGQQVTLSCSPISGHRSVSWYQQTPGQGLQFLFEYFSETQRNKGNFPGRFSGRQFSNSRSEMNVSTLELGDSALYLCASSLAMGSGNSPLHFGNGTRLTVT.

The V call is TRBV10-3, the J call TRBJ2-3; 7 nucleotides align to TRBD1. The ends lost 4 bases at V and 2 bases at J; junction bases unmatched: 3. Germline V gives CDR1 ENHRY, CDR2 SYGVKD. The CDR3 is made up of 14 amino acids. The CDR3 region is CAISGGQTTDTQYF. CDR3 sequence (DNA): TGTGCCATCAGTGGGGGACAGACCACAGATACGCAGTATTTT.

This sequence joins TRBV6-1 and TRBJ2-3, with 7 bases matching TRBD2. Trimming took 0 bases from V and 4 from J; bases not matched to a gene: 1. This CDR3 contains 14 residues. In germline, CDR1 is MNHNS, CDR2 SASEGT. As DNA, the CDR3 is TGTGCCAGCAGTGAAGCGGCGGGAGCAGATACGCAGTATTTT. It translates to CASSEAAGADTQYF.

With regard to this clone: One end of the junction does not line up with germline, which may come from a read error. The CDR3 DNA reads TGTGCCAGCAGCGAAGGGGCGGGGAGGAATGAAAAACTGTTTTTT. Translated: CASSEGAGRNEKLFF. The rearrangement links TRBV6-1 to TRBJ1-4, with D maybe TRBD1 (5 bases). The germline CDR1 and CDR2 sequences are MNHNS and SASEGT. The CDR3 length is 15 residues.

V usage is TRBV5-1 and J usage is TRBJ2-1; 10 bases are a match to TRBD2. Germline assignment: CDR1 SGHRS and CDR2 YFSETQ. The V and J ends lost 3 bases and 0 bases, in that order; junction bases with no gene match: 0. The CDR3 is made up of 15 amino acids. DNA for the CDR3: TGCGCCAGCAGCTCTAGCGGGAGCTCCTACAATGAGCAGTTCTTC. This codes for CASSSSGSSYNEQFF.

Notes on this clone: A read error may account for a junction end that differs from germline. The J gene is TRBJ1-2, the V gene TRBV11-2; 7 bases agree with TRBD1. CDR3 length equals 14 residues. Germline loops: CDR1 SGHAT, CDR2 FQNNGV. Written as DNA, the CDR3 is TGCGCCAGCAGCCCCAGACAGGGACAATATGGCTACACCTTC. Translated: CASSPRQGQYGYTF.

This chain links TRBV5-4 with TRBJ2-5; 13 bases align to TRBD2. Germline CDR1 reads SGHNT; CDR2 reads YYREEE (reference sequence). V lost 4 bases and J lost 5; bases outside the gene matches: 5. This CDR3 has 15 amino acids. CDR3 in amino acids: CASSAKTSGGETQYF. CDR3 DNA: TGTGCCAGCAGCGCAAAGACTAGCGGGGGGGAGACCCAGTACTTC.

The gene calls are TRBV14 and TRBJ2-7; possibly TRBD1 for D (5 bases). The V and J ends lost 0 bases and 5 bases respectively, with 11 bases between them. The CDR3 has 14 amino acids. Germline CDR1 reads SGHDN; CDR2 reads FVKESK. CDR3 nucleotides: TGTGCCAGCAGCCAAGAGGCAGGGCTGCACGAGCAGTACTTC. Translated, it gives CASSQEAGLHEQYF.

The CDR3 sequence: CASSSRGTAYEQYF. The CDR3, as DNA: TGTGCCAGCAGCTCTCGCGGGACGGCCTACGAGCAGTACTTC. This rearrangement joins TRBV7-2 to TRBJ2-7; perhaps TRBD2 as D (6 bases). Germline V gene sequence: CDR1 SGHTA, CDR2 FQGNSA. This CDR3 has 14 amino acids. Trimming removed 4 bases from V and 2 bases from J, with 12 bases in between.

The V and J genes are TRBV14 and TRBJ2-2, with D perhaps matching TRBD1 or TRBD2 (5 bases each). The CDR3 length is 15 residues. Looked up from germline, CDR1 is SGHDN and CDR2 is FVKESK. The V end was cut by 4 bases, the J end by 5 bases, with 14 bases between. The CDR3 DNA reads TGTGCCAGCAGCCCGGGACGCCCGCATACCGGGGAGCTGTTTTTT. Its translation is CASSPGRPHTGELFF.

This chain joins TRBV6-1 and TRBJ2-5, with D possibly being TRBD2 (6 bases). V lost 1 base, J lost 3 bases, and 15 bases lay in between. The CDR3 consists of 16 residues. Germline V gene data show CDR1 as MNHNS and CDR2 as SASEGT. The CDR3 DNA follows: TGTGCCAGCAGTGAAGAGTCGGGGGTTTCTAAAGAGACCCAGTACTTC. This gives the protein CASSEESGVSKETQYF.

This clone appeared once. The chain has TRBV2 and TRBJ1-3; D may be TRBD1 (6 bases). The CDR3 covers 14 residues. Trimming shortened V by 6 bases and J by 2 bases, and 11 bases separated the two germline ends. In germline, CDR1 is SNHLY, CDR2 FYNNEI. CDR3 sequence (DNA): TGTGCCAGCAGGGGGGCAGGGACTGGAAACACCATATATTTT. This translates into CASRGAGTGNTIYF.

This chain uses TRBV11-2 with TRBJ2-7; TRBD2 matches at 7 bases. V gave up 0 bases and J gave up 0 bases; unmatched junction bases: 2. The CDR3 covers 15 residues. The germline CDR1 and CDR2 sequences are SGHAT and FQNNGV. As DNA, the CDR3 is TGTGCCAGCAGCTTAGAGGGCGGGAGCTCCTACGAGCAGTACTTC. It encodes CASSLEGGSSYEQYF.

This chain uses TRBV30 with TRBJ2-3; 12 nucleotides align to TRBD2. Germline CDR1 is GTSNPN and CDR2 is SVGIG (reference sequence). CDR3 length equals 13 residues. Trimming took 1 base from V and 10 from J; bases not matched to a gene: 3. CDR3 protein: CAWSEASGGAQYF. CDR3 sequence (DNA): TGTGCCTGGAGTGAGGCTAGCGGGGGGGCGCAGTATTTT.

The rearrangement joins TRBV6-6 to TRBJ1-1; D call uncertain. This CDR3 comprises 14 residues. V was clipped by 2 bases and J by 1 base, with 8 bases between them. CDR1 is MNHNY and CDR2 is SVGAGI in the germline V gene (reference sequence). This chain's CDR3 is CASSYLGGNTEAFF. CDR3 nucleotides: TGTGCCAGCAGTTACCTAGGTGGGAACACTGAAGCTTTCTTT.

CDR3 bases: TGTGCCAGCAGTTCTCCCGGGACCTTCTACGGAGATACGCAGTATTTT. It specifies CASSSPGTFYGDTQYF. The chain joins TRBV28 to TRBJ2-3, with D perhaps TRBD1 or TRBD2 (5 bases each). From germline, CDR1 is MDHEN and CDR2 SYDVKM. The CDR3 length is 16 residues. V dropped 4 bases and J dropped 5 bases, with 19 bases sitting between them.

V usage is TRBV25-1 and J usage is TRBJ2-3; D perhaps matches TRBD1 (6 bases). This CDR3 contains 14 residues. The germline V and J ends were trimmed by 2 bases and 2 bases, with 8 bases remaining between them. Germline V gene data show CDR1 as MGHDK and CDR2 as SYGVNS. Here the CDR3 reads CASSETGPTDTQYF. As DNA, the CDR3 is TGTGCCAGCAGTGAAACAGGGCCCACAGATACGCAGTATTTT.

The gene calls are TRBV6-1 and TRBJ1-2; the D gene is possibly TRBD1 (6 bases). Per germline, CDR1 MNHNS and CDR2 SASEGT. Trimming shortened V by 5 bases and J by 6 bases, and 16 bases separated the two germline ends. This CDR3 comprises 14 residues. The CDR3 region has the DNA TGTGCCAGCAGTTTGACGGACAGAGAAAATGGCTACACCTTC. Translating gives CASSLTDRENGYTF.